Presented here are 4 T cell receptor beta chains from one specimen sequenced in a study of T cells in localized non-small cell lung cancer. Libraries were prepared by immunoSEQ multiplex PCR; TCRdb keeps only in-frame clonotypes and omits some of them. The sample lists approximately 31,000 clones; 87% were seen once. The sequenced sample was peripheral blood mononuclear cells, obtained before any cancer treatment. These receptors came from a man between 40 and 70 years old with stage III lung adenocarcinoma.

The chain links TRBV27 to TRBJ1-1; perhaps TRBD1 as D (6 bases). In germline, CDR1 is MNHEY, CDR2 SMNVEV (reference sequence). The CDR3 covers 14 residues. Trimming took off 10 bases at V and 2 bases at J, with 17 bases between the two ends. The CDR3 bases are TGTGCCAACAGACAACAACAGGGTAACACTGAAGCTTTCTTT. Translated: CANRQQQGNTEAFF.

The chain has TRBV11-2 and TRBJ2-2; D unclear. This CDR3 region has 17 residues. The V end lost 5 bases, the J end lost 7 bases, and 23 bases lay between the germline ends. Germline CDR1 SGHAT, CDR2 FQNNGV. As DNA, the CDR3 is TGTGCCAGCAGCCTCCCCCCAAGTTCCTCCAACGGCGGGGAGCTGTTTTTT. Protein sequence: CASSLPPSSSNGGELFF.

The chain joins TRBV19 to TRBJ1-2, with 10 nucleotides matching TRBD1. V gave up 7 bases and J gave up 4 bases; unmatched junction bases: 6. CDR3 length: 14 amino acids. The germline V gene has CDR1 LNHDA and CDR2 SQIVND (reference sequence). CDR3 in DNA: TGTGCCAGTAAACCGACAGGGGGCTTCTATGGCTACACCTTC. It codes for CASKPTGGFYGYTF.

V usage is TRBV6-6 and J usage is TRBJ1-5; the D is unclear. Germline lookup yields CDR1 MNHNY and CDR2 SVGAGI (reference sequence). The CDR3 totals 15 residues. The V and J ends lost 2 bases and 5 bases respectively, with 13 bases between them. This CDR3 is CASSYRAGAHQPQHF. CDR3 sequence (DNA): TGTGCCAGCAGTTACAGGGCCGGAGCCCATCAGCCCCAGCATTTT.